This TCR beta chain was recovered during a study of molecular identifiers for immune sequencing clone quantification. Regarding the study as a whole: Spiked Jurkat TCR RNA equivalent to one cell was reportedly detectable in about a million naive cells.

This clonotype has a handful of counts. Its antigen is not known. CDR1 is LNHDA, CDR2 SQIVND, per germline (reference sequence). V lost 1 base and J lost 0, with 13 bases in between. The CDR3 length is 18 residues. Previously published methods and listed TCR primers were used for the bulk TCR libraries. MiXCR was run by TCRdb on the PCR reads, yielding one entry per CDR3 protein. The data hold 490,000 or so distinct CDR3 sequences, with about a quarter observed a single time. Libraries of naive CD8 cells were prepared from 20,000 to 1,000,000 sorted cells using 10%, 30% or 50% RNA. Naive CD8 T cells were sorted as CD8+CD4-CCR7+CD45RA+.

This chain uses TRBV19 with TRBJ2-6, with D perhaps TRBD1 (6 bases). The material sequenced was naive CD8+ T cells from blood, with Jurkat cell RNA spiked in. Sample subset: FACS-sorted CD8+CD4-CCR7+CD45RA+ naive T cells. This TCR came from a human donor in good health. Some libraries in this study had Jurkat cell RNA spiked in. The chain's CDR3 is CASSIGQEPFSGANVLTF. CDR3 DNA sequence: TGTGCCAGTAGTATAGGACAGGAGCCTTTCTCTGGGGCCAACGTCCTGACTTTC. Supplemented by reference TRBV19 and TRBJ2-6, the full variable domain reads DGGITQSPKYLFRKEGQNVTLSCEQNLNHDAMYWYRQDPGQGLRLIYYSQIVNDFQKGDIAEGYSVSREKKESFPLTVTSAQKNPTAFYLCASSIGQEPFSGANVLTFGAGSRLTVL.